This entry is about one T cell receptor beta chain. The sample is drawn from a study of blood T cell repertoires in COVID-19. Turning to the study itself: T cells, B-cell-depleted T cells, or PBMCs provided the cDNA or gDNA that served as material.

The CDR3 runs 15 residues. V shed 1 base and J shed 2 bases, with 11 bases lying between them. Produced via immunoSEQ multiplex PCR; TCRdb's table is partial and in-frame only. Of around 160,000 clones in the sample, approximately 80% are singletons; the top ten hold roughly 3.5%. This TCR was sampled from a woman in her sixties who had recovered from COVID-19. Source material: PBMCs or T cells enriched from blood (not recorded which). The chain is built from TRBV5-3 and TRBJ2-3; the D gene is possibly TRBD1 (5 bases). TRBV5-3 is an ORF; its function is uncertain. CDR3 bases: TGTGCCAGAAGCTTGCCTCAGGGCCCCACAGATACGCAGTATTTT. It translates to CARSLPQGPTDTQYF.